What follows are 13 T cell receptor beta chains derived from one specimen sequenced in a study of CXCR3-negative and CXCR3-positive naive CD8 T cells. Whole-study results and caveats: TRB CDR3s of CXCR3-positive naive cells were more hydrophobic than those of CXCR3-negative naive cells.

These receptors have no identified antigens. It was by 5' RACE with UMI labels that the TRB cDNA libraries were prepared. TCRdb re-called the 5' RACE reads and shows each CDR3 protein once, DNA omitted. Reported are around 150,000 distinct CDR3 sequences; the ten largest clones contain 0.41%. The sequenced material came from naive CXCR3+ CD8+ T cells from blood. Noted subset: CD45RO-CCR7+CD27+CD95- naive CD8+ T cells expressing CXCR3 (TNR3+). The receptors here all came from a human donor in good health. Some clones in this sample may be carry-over from other donors' samples.

V and J are TRBV5-1 and TRBJ1-5. The CDR3 runs 14 residues. Germline CDR1 reads SGHRS; CDR2 reads YFSETQ. CDR3 sequence reads: CASSPTGGFQPQHF.

The rearrangement links TRBV4-2 to TRBJ2-7; TCRdb's D call, TRBD2, is unchecked because there is no DNA. Germline V gene data show CDR1 as LGHNA and CDR2 as YNFKEQ. There are 15 residues in the CDR3. This CDR3 reads CASSLTGLLSYEQYF.

The J gene is TRBJ1-5, the V gene TRBV27; there is no DNA to check the TCRdb D call of TRBD1. The germline gives CDR1 MNHEY, CDR2 SMNVEV (reference sequence). The CDR3 has 15 amino acids. The CDR3 loop is CASSSGQGDNQPQHF.

The chain employs TRBV19 and TRBJ2-1; without DNA, the TCRdb call of TRBD2 cannot be checked. Germline V gene data show CDR1 as LNHDA and CDR2 as SQIVND (reference sequence). The CDR3 sequence is 16 residues long. CDR3 sequence reads: CASSLLAGGPWNEQFF.

The chain carries TRBV7-6 and TRBJ2-7. The CDR3 sequence is 15 residues long. Germline V CDR1 and CDR2: SGHVS, FNYEAQ. CDR3 residues: CASSLAGGNTYEQYF. The entire variable domain, with the rest obtained from reference TRBV7-6 and TRBJ2-7, is as follows: GAGVSQSPRYKVTKRGQDVALRCDPISGHVSLYWYRQALGQGPEFLTYFNYEAQQDKSGLPNDRFSAERPEGSISTLTIQRTEQRDSAMYRCASSLAGGNTYEQYFGPGTRLTVT.

The chain uses TRBV12-3 or TRBV12-4 and TRBJ2-3; TCRdb designates TRBD1, a call that cannot be tested without DNA. The CDR3 has 20 amino acids. CDR3 amino acids: CASSTPVEPQGASRADTQYF.

The chain employs TRBV12-3 or TRBV12-4 and TRBJ2-7; TCRdb's D gene call, TRBD1, goes unchecked for lack of DNA. CDR3 length equals 15 residues. The CDR3 is CASSNRDRGRYEQYF.

V and J are TRBV15 and TRBJ1-1. Germline V lookup: CDR1 LNHNV, CDR2 YYDKDF (reference sequence). The CDR3 extends over 13 amino acids. CDR3 protein: CATSIDENTEAFF.

The chain carries TRBV7-9 and TRBJ2-5. The CDR3 sequence is 13 residues long. Germline V gene sequence: CDR1 SEHNR, CDR2 FQNEAQ (reference sequence). CDR3 sequence reads: CASSLGPQETQYF. The complete variable domain, with remaining parts taken from reference TRBV7-9 and TRBJ2-5, reads DTGVSQNPRHKITKRGQNVTFRCDPISEHNRLYWYRQTLGQGPEFLTYFQNEAQLEKSRLLSDRFSAERPKGSFSTLEIQRTEQGDSAMYLCASSLGPQETQYFGPGTRLLVL.

V usage is TRBV28 and J usage is TRBJ2-3; TCRdb's D gene call, TRBD2, goes unchecked for lack of DNA. The germline CDR1 and CDR2 sequences are MDHEN and SYDVKM. The CDR3 is made up of 15 amino acids. The CDR3 here is CASTESGIWADTQYF.

This chain links TRBV19 with TRBJ2-7. CDR3 length: 16 amino acids. CDR1 is LNHDA and CDR2 is SQIVND in the germline V gene (reference sequence). The CDR3 loop is CASSTGSETAYYEQYF.

The chain has TRBV9 and TRBJ1-2; TCRdb calls TRBD1, which cannot be checked without DNA. The CDR3 covers 15 residues. The germline V gene has CDR1 SGDLS and CDR2 YYNGEE. This CDR3 reads CASNMIGTGAAGYTF. Filled out from reference TRBV9 and TRBJ1-2, the complete variable domain reads DSGVTQTPKHLITATGQRVTLRCSPRSGDLSVYWYQQSLDQGLQFLIQYYNGEERAKGNILERFSAQQFPDLHSELNLSSLELGDSALYFCASNMIGTGAAGYTFGSGTRLTVV.

The genes are TRBV28 and TRBJ2-5. CDR1 MDHEN and CDR2 SYDVKM come from the germline V gene. The CDR3 has 12 residues. CDR3: CASSGDQETQYF. Using reference TRBV28 and TRBJ2-5 for the parts outside the CDR3, the full variable domain is DVKVTQSSRYLVKRTGEKVFLECVQDMDHENMFWYRQDPGLGLRLIYFSYDVKMKEKGDIPEGYSVSREKKERFSLILESASTNQTSMYLCASSGDQETQYFGPGTRLLVL.